The 14 T cell receptor beta chains below come from one sample, sequenced in a study. Via MiXCR, TCRdb re-called the 5' RACE reads, giving one row per CDR3 protein. The sample yields 25,000 to 40,000 distinct CDR3 sequences, roughly 24% seen once. The sequenced material came from memory CD4+ T cells sorted from blood. As to subset: memory CD4+ T cells, CD4+CD45RO+CD25-. The receptors derive from a female donor with breast cancer.

A remark on this clonotype: One base away lies a much larger clone, so this may be a sequencing read error. Likely a read error: the CDR3 ends without its conserved phenylalanine or tryptophan. The rearrangement links TRBV5-1 to TRBJ2-7; 7 nucleotides match TRBD2. This CDR3 contains 13 residues. V shed 6 bases, J shed 3 bases, and the junction held 6 bases outside the gene matches. From germline, CDR1 is SGHRS and CDR2 YFSETQ. CDR3 DNA sequence: TGCGCCAGCACCTGGGGAGGGGACTACGAGCAGTACCTC. Protein product: CASTWGGDYEQYL.

This clonotype appeared many times. The CDR3 DNA follows: TGCGCCAGCAGCCCAGCGGGAGGGACAGGGTGGACTGAAGCTTTCTTT. Its translation: CASSPAGGTGWTEAFF. This rearrangement joins TRBV4-1 to TRBJ1-1; the match to TRBD1 covers 9 bases. This CDR3 comprises 16 residues. Germline V gives CDR1 MGHRA, CDR2 YSYEKL. Trimming at V came to 4 bases and at J to 5 bases, leaving 11 bases not matched to a gene.

There are a few counts of this clonotype. The chain employs TRBV28 and TRBJ1-1, with D possibly matching TRBD1 (5 bases). CDR1 and CDR2 from the germline V gene are MDHEN and SYDVKM. This CDR3 spans 14 amino acids. Trimming cost V 8 bases and J 0 bases, with 13 bases left between them. CDR3 amino acids: CASGPRGMNTEAFF. The CDR3 DNA reads TGTGCCAGCGGACCCCGGGGCATGAACACTGAAGCTTTCTTT.

This clonotype has more than one count but fewer than ten. The V call is TRBV20-1, the J call TRBJ2-1, with 16 bases that match TRBD2. Looked up from germline, CDR1 is DFQATT and CDR2 is SNEGSKA (reference sequence). The ends lost 6 bases at V and 6 bases at J; junction bases unmatched: 8. The CDR3 contains 16 residues. CDR3 sequence reads: CSAPTGTSGRANEQFF. CDR3 DNA sequence: TGCAGTGCCCCAACCGGGACTAGCGGGAGGGCCAATGAGCAGTTCTTC.

This clonotype occurred many times. The V and J genes are TRBV27 and TRBJ1-1; D call uncertain. The V gene lost 9 bases and the J gene lost 1 base, with 6 bases spanning the gap. The CDR3 has 11 amino acids. The V gene's germline CDR1 is MNHEY and CDR2 SMNVEV (reference sequence). The chain's CDR3 is CASWGNTEAFF. CDR3 nucleotide sequence: TGTGCCAGTTGGGGGAACACTGAAGCTTTCTTT.

By share, this clonotype ranks as medium-sized. The chain links TRBV4-1 to TRBJ2-3, with D possibly matching TRBD1 (6 bases). From germline, CDR1 is MGHRA and CDR2 YSYEKL. V shed 2 bases and J shed 0 bases, with 21 bases lying between them. The CDR3 covers 19 residues. The CDR3 loop is CASSQFGGGHPTSTDTQYF. The DNA of the CDR3 is TGCGCCAGCAGCCAATTTGGTGGGGGCCACCCTACCAGCACAGATACGCAGTATTTT.

This clonotype was seen more than once but under ten times. The genes are TRBV25-1 and TRBJ2-7; D is possibly TRBD1 or TRBD2 (5 bases each). Germline V lookup: CDR1 MGHDK, CDR2 SYGVNS. V lost 5 bases and J 5 bases, leaving 16 bases between the germline ends. The CDR3 sequence is 14 residues long. The CDR3 nucleotides read TGTGCCAGCAGTCTCCGGGACGGACCCAACGAGCAGTACTTC. Translation: CASSLRDGPNEQYF.

Ten or more counts support this clonotype. Written as DNA, the CDR3 is TGTGCCAGCAGCCAAGAAGCTGGGACAGGGGCCAATGAGCAGTTCTTC. Translated, it gives CASSQEAGTGANEQFF. The chain has TRBV4-2 and TRBJ2-1; 10 bases map to TRBD1. J gave up 6 bases and V 0 bases, and 5 bases lay outside the gene matches. The length of the CDR3 is 16 residues. Germline loops: CDR1 LGHNA, CDR2 YNFKEQ.

The J gene is TRBJ2-2, the V gene TRBV12-3 or TRBV12-4; weak D call: TRBD2 (6 bases). The CDR3 has 14 residues. The ends were cut back, 6 bases at V and 1 base at J, with 9 bases in the middle. This chain's CDR3 is CASRSSENTGELFF. The CDR3 region has the DNA TGTGCCAGCAGATCTAGCGAGAACACCGGGGAGCTGTTTTTT.

In its sample, this clonotype was seen a few times. The V and J genes are TRBV4-1 and TRBJ2-1; tentative D call: TRBD1 (6 bases). Trimming took 0 bases from V and 8 from J, leaving 32 bases between them. Germline CDR1 reads MGHRA; CDR2 reads YSYEKL. The CDR3 sequence is 21 residues long. This CDR3 is CASSQDRWRTGWVKKGDEQFF. As DNA, the CDR3 is TGCGCCAGCAGCCAAGATAGATGGCGGACGGGCTGGGTCAAAAAGGGGGATGAGCAGTTCTTC.

This clonotype was counted many times. The chain carries TRBV28 and TRBJ2-7; the D is unclear. The V gene's germline CDR1 is MDHEN and CDR2 SYDVKM. The CDR3 spans 15 residues. V lost 7 bases and J 0 bases, leaving 16 bases between the germline ends. The CDR3 sequence is CASTTIRSNSYEQYF. For the CDR3, the DNA is TGTGCCAGCACAACTATTCGAAGCAACTCCTACGAGCAGTACTTC.

This sequence joins TRBV5-1 and TRBJ1-6, with D maybe TRBD1 (6 bases). The CDR3 covers 15 residues. The ends were cut back, 4 bases at V and 4 bases at J, with 12 bases in the middle. Germline V gene data show CDR1 as SGHRS and CDR2 as YFSETQ. The CDR3 reads CASSLQGKYNSPLHF. CDR3 DNA: TGCGCCAGCAGCCTACAGGGAAAGTATAATTCACCCCTCCACTTT.

This clonotype was found a few times. V and J are TRBV7-2 and TRBJ2-3, with 11 bases that match TRBD1. V dropped 5 bases and J dropped 5; count of bases not matched to a gene: 15. This CDR3 is 18 amino acids long. Germline CDR1 is SGHTA and CDR2 is FQGNSA. The CDR3: CASSVRRGQGAILDTQYF. The CDR3, as DNA: TGTGCCAGCAGCGTACGAAGAGGACAGGGGGCGATCTTAGATACGCAGTATTTT.

With regard to this clonotype: Relative to the germline gene, one junction end is altered; a read error may explain this. The chain is built from TRBV27 and TRBJ2-1, with 7 bases identical to TRBD2. Per germline, CDR1 MNHEY and CDR2 SMNVEV (reference sequence). The CDR3 consists of 15 residues. The CDR3 bases are TGTGTCAGCAGTTTAAGGGGAGGGTCCTACAATGAGCAGTCCTTC. It specifies CVSSLRGGSYNEQSF.